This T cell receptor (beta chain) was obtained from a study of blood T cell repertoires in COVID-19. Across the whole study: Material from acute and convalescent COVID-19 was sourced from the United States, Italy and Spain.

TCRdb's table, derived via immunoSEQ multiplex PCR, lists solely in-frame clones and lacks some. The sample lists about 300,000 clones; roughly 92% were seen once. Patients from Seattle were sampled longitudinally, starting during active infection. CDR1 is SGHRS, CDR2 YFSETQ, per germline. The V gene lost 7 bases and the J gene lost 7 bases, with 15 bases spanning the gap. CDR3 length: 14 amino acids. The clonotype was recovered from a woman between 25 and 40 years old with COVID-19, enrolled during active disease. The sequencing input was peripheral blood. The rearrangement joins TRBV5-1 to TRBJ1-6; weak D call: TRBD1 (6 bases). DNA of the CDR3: TGCGCCAGCTCGCGGCGGCAGGGGAATTCACCCCTCCACTTT. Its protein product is CASSRRQGNSPLHF.